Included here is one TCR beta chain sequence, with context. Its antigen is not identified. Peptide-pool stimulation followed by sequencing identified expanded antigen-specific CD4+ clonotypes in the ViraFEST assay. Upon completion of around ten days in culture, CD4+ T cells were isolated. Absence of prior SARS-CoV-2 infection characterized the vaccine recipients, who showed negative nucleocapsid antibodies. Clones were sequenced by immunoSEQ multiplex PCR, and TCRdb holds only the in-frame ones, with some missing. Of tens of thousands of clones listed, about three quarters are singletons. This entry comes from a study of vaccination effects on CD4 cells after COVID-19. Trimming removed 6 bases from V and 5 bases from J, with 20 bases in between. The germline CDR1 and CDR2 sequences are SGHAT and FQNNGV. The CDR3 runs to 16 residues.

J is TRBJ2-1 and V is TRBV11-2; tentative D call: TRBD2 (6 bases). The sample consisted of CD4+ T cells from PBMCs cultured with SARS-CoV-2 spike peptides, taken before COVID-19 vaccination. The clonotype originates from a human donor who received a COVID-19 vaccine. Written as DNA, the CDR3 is TGTGCCAGCAGTCCTAAAACCCCAGCGGGCAACAATGAGCAGTTCTTC. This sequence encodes CASSPKTPAGNNEQFF. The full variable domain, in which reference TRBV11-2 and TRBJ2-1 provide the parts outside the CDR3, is EAGVAQSPRYKIIEKRQSVAFWCNPISGHATLYWYQQILGQGPKLLIQFQNNGVVDDSQLPKDRFSAERLKGVDSTLKIQPAKLEDSAVYLCASSPKTPAGNNEQFFGPGTRLTVL.